This TCR beta chain came from a study of T cells expressing NK-cell markers. CDR1 is LNHDA, CDR2 SQIVND, per germline (reference sequence). CDR3 length equals 12 residues. TCRdb processed the 5' RACE reads again and assigns one entry to each CDR3 protein, with no DNA. This listing includes a few hundred thousand distinct CDR3 sequences. The TCR originated in a man aged 18 to 30 in good health. This chain joins TRBV19 and TRBJ2-3; the D call from TCRdb, TRBD2, cannot be confirmed without DNA. The sequenced material came from blood T cells: a sorted CD56 or NKG2C T cell subset, CD4+ or CD8+ T cells, or bulk PBMC T cells (not recorded which). CDR3: CATAGGGDTQYF.